This T cell receptor (beta chain) was obtained from a study of tumor and adjacent non-tumor tissue in lung cancer. A modified ARM-PCR protocol with three rounds of nested PCR amplified TCRbeta. MiXCR was run by TCRdb on the multiplex PCR reads, yielding one entry per CDR3 protein. The sample consists of under 150,000 distinct CDR3 sequences, approximately 66% of them appearing once. The CDR3 spans 17 residues. V lost 5 bases, J lost 0 bases, and 16 bases lay in between. This clonotype appeared once. Antigen: not known. The final CDR3 position lacks the conserved phenylalanine or tryptophan, pointing to a likely read error. The study's findings and limits: Higher tumor TCR diversity was associated with shorter survival.

This sample's RNA came from whole unsorted tissue. V gene TRBV12-3 or TRBV12-4 combines with J gene TRBJ2-2, with D tentatively TRBD2 (6 bases). Sequenced input: lung tumor tissue. The sequence came from a young man with non-small cell lung cancer. CDR3 bases: TGTGCCAGCAGTATATGGACGGGAGTAACGAACACCGGGGAGCTGTTTTCT. Translated, it gives CASSIWTGVTNTGELFS.